This T cell receptor beta chain comes out of a study of T-cell reconstitution after alpha-beta-depleted transplantation in children. As it was prepared, the TCRbeta library received unique molecular identifiers. Using its own MiXCR run on the PCR reads, TCRdb lists one record per CDR3 protein. The sample yields over 200,000 distinct CDR3 sequences, around 9.6% seen once. The CDR3 is made up of 15 amino acids. In germline, CDR1 is LGHDT, CDR2 YNNKEL (reference sequence). Trimming removed 0 bases from V and 7 bases from J; junction bases left unmatched: 6. This clonotype was obtained from a human donor who donated a stem cell graft to a child with acute lymphoblastic leukemia. This rearrangement joins TRBV3-1 to TRBJ1-5; TRBD1 aligns across 7 bases. Specimen: PBMCs from the stem cell graft donor, collected from the stem cell graft. This CDR3 is CASSQDQGEFQPQHF. The CDR3 DNA reads as TGTGCCAGCAGCCAAGATCAGGGGGAGTTCCAGCCCCAGCATTTT.